Shown below are 31 T cell receptor beta chains from a single sample sequenced in a study of T-cell memory formation after mild COVID-19. TCRdb itself ran the 5' RACE reads through MiXCR, one entry per CDR3 protein. The top ten hold 20% to 25% of the sample, which has some 350,000 distinct CDR3 sequences, approximately 12% seen once. Sequencing was carried out using PBMCs or a T cell subset sorted from them (not recorded which). These receptors all come from a man aged 18 to 30 who had mild COVID-19 (a few samples of this study predate the infection). Cell type and time point are not known.

CDR3 residues: CASSDRQGPSYEQYF. CDR3 DNA sequence: TGCGCCAGCAGTGATAGACAGGGACCTTCCTACGAGCAGTACTTC. The rearrangement joins TRBV10-1 to TRBJ2-7, with 7 nucleotides matching TRBD1. Germline trimming cut 3 bases from V and 1 base from J; bases unmatched to any gene: 6. This CDR3 is built from 15 residues. Germline V gene sequence: CDR1 WNHNN, CDR2 SYGVQD (reference sequence).

The J gene is TRBJ2-7, the V gene TRBV28; a weak D match, TRBD2 (6 bases). This CDR3 is built from 15 residues. V gave up 5 bases and J gave up 0 bases, with 14 bases separating them. Germline CDR1 MDHEN, CDR2 SYDVKM. CDR3 protein: CASSRGGRASYEQYV. CDR3 sequence (DNA): TGTGCCAGCAGTCGGGGAGGCAGGGCCTCCTACGAGCAGTACGTC.

This clonotype was recorded a few times. The chain employs TRBV6-5 and TRBJ2-2; 8 nucleotides agree with TRBD2. V lost 0 bases and J lost 6; bases outside the gene matches: 3. CDR1 is MNHEY, CDR2 SVGAGI, per germline. The CDR3 runs 15 residues. As DNA, the CDR3 is TGTGCCAGCAGTTACTCTCCGGGGGGGCCCGGGGAGCTGTTTTTT. Translating gives CASSYSPGGPGELFF.

This clonotype was seen ten or more times. This chain connects TRBV5-1 to TRBJ2-5; no firm D call. The CDR3 length is 12 residues. Per the germline V gene, CDR1 is SGHRS and CDR2 is YFSETQ. V was clipped by 2 bases and J by 4 bases, with 6 bases between them. The CDR3 loop reads CASSFDRETQYF. In DNA, the CDR3 is TGCGCCAGCAGCTTTGATCGAGAGACCCAGTACTTC.

The CDR3 bases are TGTGCCAGCACCCGCCCGATGACCGGGGAGCTGTTTTTT. It translates to CASTRPMTGELFF. The rearrangement links TRBV6-2 or TRBV6-3 to TRBJ2-2; D is unclear. The germline gives CDR1 MNHEY, CDR2 SVGEGT. V lost 7 bases to trimming and J lost 5 bases, with 11 bases between them. The CDR3 sequence is 13 residues long.

A few counts support this clonotype. The chain has TRBV25-1 and TRBJ2-5, with 10 bases fitting TRBD2. Unmatched junction bases numbered 3, after V lost 1 base and J lost 4 bases. The CDR3 totals 15 residues. CDR1 MGHDK and CDR2 SYGVNS come from the germline V gene. This CDR3 reads CASSESLAGVETQYF. CDR3 coding DNA: TGTGCCAGCAGTGAATCCCTAGCGGGGGTAGAGACCCAGTACTTC.

This clonotype was seen a handful of times. This chain uses TRBV7-2 with TRBJ2-5, with 9 positions matching TRBD2. The J segment lost 5 bases and the V segment lost 7 bases, leaving 8 bases of the junction unmatched. The CDR3 sequence is 14 residues long. Germline V gene data show CDR1 as SGHTA and CDR2 as FQGNSA. The CDR3 nucleotides are TGTGCCAGCACTCGCGGGGGGGGCGGTGAGACCCAGTACTTC. Its translation: CASTRGGGGETQYF.

This clonotype was seen only a few times. J is TRBJ1-1 and V is TRBV5-6; D might be TRBD1 (6 bases). The CDR3 is made up of 13 amino acids. V dropped 5 bases and J dropped 5 bases, with 13 bases sitting between them. The germline CDR1 and CDR2 sequences are SGHDT and YYEEEE. CDR3 in amino acids: CASRYTGNTEAFF. In DNA form, the CDR3 reads TGTGCCAGCAGGTATACAGGGAATACTGAAGCTTTCTTT.

The chain recombines TRBV5-1 with TRBJ2-7, with 7 bases fitting TRBD1. The CDR3 is 15 amino acids. The junction had 8 bases not matched to a gene; V was cut back by 3 bases and J by 2 bases. Germline values: CDR1 SGHRS, CDR2 YFSETQ. The CDR3 loop is CASSSDPGQPYEQYV. The DNA for the CDR3 is TGCGCCAGCAGCTCCGACCCGGGACAGCCCTACGAGCAGTACGTC.

This clonotype was counted between two and nine times. V usage is TRBV6-5 and J usage is TRBJ2-3, with 9 bases fitting TRBD2. Germline CDR1 and CDR2: MNHEY and SVGAGI. The CDR3 totals 15 residues. J lost 3 bases, V lost 6 bases, and 7 bases had no gene match. CDR3 in DNA: TGTGCCAGCAGAAGAGCGGGGGGATGGACAGATACGCAGTATTTT. This codes for CASRRAGGWTDTQYF.

This clonotype has just a few counts. V is TRBV11-2 and J is TRBJ2-5, with D tentatively TRBD2 (6 bases). The CDR3 loop spans 14 amino acids. Looked up from germline, CDR1 is SGHAT and CDR2 is FQNNGV. The V and J ends lost 5 bases and 5 bases respectively, with 15 bases between them. CDR3 loop: CASSRAGWRETQYF. The CDR3 DNA reads TGTGCCAGCAGCCGCGCGGGGTGGAGGGAGACCCAGTACTTC.

The table lists this clonotype with many counts. This chain connects TRBV12-3 or TRBV12-4 to TRBJ2-6; D gene unclear. The ends were cut back, 5 bases at V and 1 base at J, with 3 bases in the middle. This CDR3 is 13 amino acids long. Here the CDR3 reads CASSLSGANVLTF. In DNA, the CDR3 is TGTGCCAGCAGTCTATCTGGGGCCAACGTCCTGACTTTC.

This clonotype was picked up many times. The gene calls are TRBV5-1 and TRBJ2-1, with 9 bases that match TRBD2. Germline-derived CDR1 and CDR2 are SGHRS and YFSETQ. With 1 base clipped from V and 7 bases from J, the junction kept 6 bases outside the gene matches. The CDR3 has 15 amino acids. The CDR3 bases are TGCGCCAGCAGCTTGATCGGCGGGGGGGCGAATGAGCAGTTCTTC. Translating gives CASSLIGGGANEQFF. Full variable domain (remainder filled in from reference TRBV5-1 and TRBJ2-1): KAGVTQTPRYLIKTRGQQVTLSCSPISGHRSVSWYQQTPGQGLQFLFEYFSETQRNKGNFPGRFSGRQFSNSRSEMNVSTLELGDSALYLCASSLIGGGANEQFFGPGTRLTVL.

The chain carries TRBV12-3 or TRBV12-4 and TRBJ1-2, with D unresolved. The CDR3 contains 14 residues. V was cut by 4 bases and J by 1 base, with 10 bases left in between. For the CDR3, the DNA is TGTGCCAGCAGTTCAGGACGGATTAACTATGGCTACACCTTC. It translates to CASSSGRINYGYTF.

The V gene is TRBV12-3 or TRBV12-4, the J gene TRBJ2-7; D unclear. This CDR3 region has 13 residues. With 3 bases removed from V and 3 bases from J, the gap between germline ends came to 9 bases. CDR3 residues: CASSLRPYYEQYV. The CDR3 bases are TGTGCCAGCAGTTTGCGGCCGTACTACGAGCAGTACGTC.

The chain links TRBV10-3 to TRBJ2-6; the D is unclear. The V gene's germline CDR1 is ENHRY and CDR2 SYGVKD. There are 16 residues in the CDR3. The germline V and J ends were trimmed by 7 bases and 4 bases, with 17 bases remaining between them. CDR3 DNA sequence: TGTGCCATCAAACGGAACCTGTCCCGAGGGGCCAACGTCCTGACTTTC. This translates into CAIKRNLSRGANVLTF.

The chain carries TRBV11-3 and TRBJ2-5; 8 positions agree with TRBD2. The CDR3 contains 14 residues. Germline CDR1 SGHNT, CDR2 YENEEA. V dropped 5 bases and J dropped 5; count of bases not matched to a gene: 7. The CDR3 sequence: CASSDGGGRETQYF. The CDR3 region has the DNA TGTGCCAGCAGCGACGGGGGGGGTCGGGAGACCCAGTACTTC.

The CDR3 DNA reads as TGTGCCAGCAGCCAAGGAAGCCTCGGGGCCAACGTCCTGACTTTC. Translated: CASSQGSLGANVLTF. The rearrangement links TRBV3-1 to TRBJ2-6; D not certain. The germline V and J ends were trimmed by 1 base and 4 bases, with 8 bases remaining between them. CDR3 length: 15 amino acids. Looked up from germline, CDR1 is LGHDT and CDR2 is YNNKEL (reference sequence). Based on the CDR3 plus reference TRBV3-1 and TRBJ2-6, the full variable domain is DTAVSQTPKYLVTQMGNDKSIKCEQNLGHDTMYWYKQDSKKFLKIMFSYNNKELIINETVPNRFSPKSPDKAHLNLHINSLELGDSAVYFCASSQGSLGANVLTFGAGSRLTVL.

This clonotype was observed a few times. In nucleotides, the CDR3 is TGTGCCAGCAGTGAAGGGACGGAGGCCGGGGAGCTGTTTTTT. It specifies CASSEGTEAGELFF. V is TRBV6-1 and J is TRBJ2-2, with D perhaps TRBD2 (5 bases). V was clipped by 1 base and J by 6 bases, with 9 bases between them. This CDR3 spans 14 amino acids. Germline V lookup: CDR1 MNHNS, CDR2 SASEGT.

This clonotype was counted only a few times. No DNA is shown, since the ends of the CDR3 on it are uncertain; the CDR3 is the one TCRdb lists. The chain employs TRBV7-9 and TRBJ1-1; TRBD1 reflects the table's D call only, with no check against the DNA. The CDR3 extends over 24 residues, inclusive of both ends. Germline CDR1 SEHNR, CDR2 FQNEAQ (reference sequence). The CDR3: CASSLGQGPDPRTLKLSLDKEVFF.

This clonotype was recorded a few times. The rearrangement links TRBV14 to TRBJ2-3; 7 nucleotides line up with TRBD1. The CDR3 loop spans 15 amino acids. Per germline, CDR1 SGHDN and CDR2 FVKESK. Germline trimming cut 4 bases from V and 4 bases from J; bases unmatched to any gene: 8. Here the CDR3 DNA reads TGTGCCAGCAGCCCGCGCAGGGGGTGGTCAGATACGCAGTATTTT. Its translation is CASSPRRGWSDTQYF.

This clonotype was seen a handful of times. This sequence joins TRBV7-9 and TRBJ1-1; D call uncertain. V was trimmed by 5 bases and J by 1 base, leaving 17 bases between them. There are 16 residues in the CDR3. Germline CDR1 reads SEHNR; CDR2 reads FQNEAQ (reference sequence). CDR3 DNA sequence: TGTGCCAGCAGCCACCGTCGCGAGAGAGAGAACACTGAAGCTTTCTTT. Translating gives CASSHRRERENTEAFF.

This clonotype was observed a handful of times. The genes are TRBV24-1 and TRBJ2-2; D assignment may be TRBD1 or TRBD2 (5 bases each). Germline V gene data show CDR1 as KGHDR and CDR2 as SFDVKD. The V end lost 4 bases, the J end lost 1 base, and 12 bases lay between the germline ends. The CDR3 has 16 amino acids. CDR3 sequence reads: CATSDSGTVNTGELFF. CDR3 coding DNA: TGTGCCACCAGTGACTCCGGGACGGTGAACACCGGGGAGCTGTTTTTT.

In this sample, this clonotype turned up many times. This sequence joins TRBV11-2 and TRBJ2-7, with 7 bases lining up with TRBD1. The CDR3 totals 13 residues. The V and J ends lost 4 bases and 6 bases, in that order; junction bases with no gene match: 6. Germline V CDR1 and CDR2: SGHAT, FQNNGV. Written as DNA, the CDR3 is TGTGCCAGCAGCTACACGACAGGGCCCGAGCAGTACTTC. Residues: CASSYTTGPEQYF.

In its sample, this clonotype was seen many times. The chain uses TRBV7-9 and TRBJ2-3; tentative D call: TRBD1 (6 bases). Trimming stripped 5 bases from V and 2 bases from J, with 11 bases between. This CDR3 contains 14 residues. Germline loops: CDR1 SEHNR, CDR2 FQNEAQ (reference sequence). In DNA form, the CDR3 reads TGTGCCAGCAGCCCCGACAGGACCACAGATACGCAGTATTTT. Amino acids: CASSPDRTTDTQYF.

This clonotype was seen a few times. The chain combines TRBV10-1 with TRBJ2-5; 9 nucleotides agree with TRBD1. Germline-derived CDR1 and CDR2 are WNHNN and SYGVQD (reference sequence). This CDR3 comprises 13 residues. With 5 bases clipped from V and 5 bases from J, the junction kept 3 bases outside the gene matches. CDR3 sequence: CASSTTGGETQYF. CDR3 sequence (DNA): TGCGCCAGCAGTACGACAGGGGGTGAGACCCAGTACTTC.

This clonotype was seen only a few times. The CDR3 DNA reads TGTGCCAGCAGTTCTGACGCGACGACCGGGCCCGAAAGGGTACAGTACTTC. Translating it yields CASSSDATTGPERVQYF. The V call is TRBV27, the J call TRBJ2-5, with D uncertain. CDR1 is MNHEY, CDR2 SMNVEV, per germline (reference sequence). V was clipped by 4 bases and J by 11 bases, with 29 bases between them. The CDR3 runs to 17 residues.

The rearrangement joins TRBV25-1 to TRBJ1-1; D is uncertain. Trimming shortened V by 5 bases and J by 2 bases, and 12 bases separated the two germline ends. This CDR3 has 14 residues. Per germline, CDR1 MGHDK and CDR2 SYGVNS. This chain's CDR3 is CASSRSGRNTEAFF. Written as DNA, the CDR3 is TGTGCCAGCAGTCGCAGTGGACGCAACACTGAAGCTTTCTTT.

This chain links TRBV6-6 with TRBJ1-2, with 7 bases aligning to TRBD1. CDR1 is MNHNY, CDR2 SVGAGI, per germline (reference sequence). Trimming took 5 bases from V and 4 from J; bases not matched to a gene: 13. This CDR3 is built from 16 residues. The CDR3 DNA sequence: TGTGCCAGCAGTCGCTTTGGGCAGGGGGATACCTATGGCTACACCTTC. Its protein product is CASSRFGQGDTYGYTF.

This clonotype has only a few counts. The chain recombines TRBV9 with TRBJ2-6; tentatively, D is TRBD1 (6 bases). The length of the CDR3 is 16 residues. V lost 4 bases and J lost 0, with 11 bases in between. Germline V gives CDR1 SGDLS, CDR2 YYNGEE. CDR3 residues: CASSPGQTSGANVLTF. CDR3 bases: TGTGCCAGCAGCCCAGGACAGACCTCTGGGGCCAACGTCCTGACTTTC.

This clonotype appeared many times. This chain links TRBV7-9 with TRBJ1-4; D remains ambiguous. The CDR3 spans 12 residues. V lost 3 bases, J lost 13 bases, and 12 bases lay in between. Germline values: CDR1 SEHNR, CDR2 FQNEAQ (reference sequence). DNA of the CDR3: TGTGCCAGCAGCTTCGCAACCGGTGGACTGTTTTTT. Residues: CASSFATGGLFF.